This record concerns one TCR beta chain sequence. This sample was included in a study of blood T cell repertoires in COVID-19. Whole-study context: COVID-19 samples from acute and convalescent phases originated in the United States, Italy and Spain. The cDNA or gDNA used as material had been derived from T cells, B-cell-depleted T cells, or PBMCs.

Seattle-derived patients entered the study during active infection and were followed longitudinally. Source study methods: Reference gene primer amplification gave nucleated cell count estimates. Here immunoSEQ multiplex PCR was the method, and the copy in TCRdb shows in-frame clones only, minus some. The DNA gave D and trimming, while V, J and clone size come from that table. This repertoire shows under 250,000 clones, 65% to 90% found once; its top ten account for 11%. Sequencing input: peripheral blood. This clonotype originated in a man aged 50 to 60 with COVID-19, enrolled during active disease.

CDR3 protein: CASSLVGGIGTEAFF. The CDR3 region has the DNA TGCGCCAGCAGCTTGGTAGGAGGGATTGGCACTGAAGCTTTCTTT. The J gene is TRBJ1-1, the V gene TRBV5-1; D is undetermined. V was shortened by 0 bases and J by 4 bases, with 13 bases between the two germline ends. The CDR3 is 15 amino acids. CDR1 SGHRS and CDR2 YFSETQ come from the germline V gene.